The clone carrying this TCR beta chain was detected a few times. Its antigen is as yet unknown. Primers included in the PCR were 60 Vbeta and 13 Jbeta primers. Method: immunoSEQ multiplex PCR; TCRdb's copy keeps in-frame clones and lacks some. The data show 150,000 to 200,000 clones, about 71% seen once. This record comes from a study of cytomegalovirus exposure and HLA in healthy donors. Study-wide findings and caveats: The study found most TCR sequences rare, yet found some public TCRs in many donors. Researchers counted 164 TCR beta chains as cytomegalovirus-associated.

Looked up from germline, CDR1 is MGHRA and CDR2 is YSYEKL. The CDR3 contains 15 residues. V dropped 3 bases and J dropped 5; count of bases not matched to a gene: 8. Sequenced: PBMCs. The receptor comes from a woman in her twenties or thirties in good health and CMV-seronegative. The chain links TRBV4-1 to TRBJ1-1; 8 bases are shared with TRBD1. The CDR3 protein is CASSQGQGARTEAFF. DNA of the CDR3: TGCGCCAGCAGCCAGGGGCAGGGGGCGCGGACTGAAGCTTTCTTT.